The following is a T cell receptor beta chain sequence with its context. This specimen comes from a study of blood T cell repertoires in COVID-19. The wider study: The United States, Italy and Spain provided the acute and convalescent COVID-19 samples. The cDNA or gDNA used as material had been derived from T cells, B-cell-depleted T cells, or PBMCs.

Study processing details: By means of reference gene primer amplification, nucleated cell counts were estimated. Here immunoSEQ multiplex PCR was the method, and the copy in TCRdb shows in-frame clones only, minus some. The V and J calls and the clone size are those of that table, but D and trimming were determined from the DNA. The top ten hold 3% of the sample, which has 250,000 to 300,000 clones, more than 80% seen once. Trimming left V 8 bases short and J 1 base short, with 22 bases between. Germline V gives CDR1 ENHRY, CDR2 SYGVKD. This CDR3 has 17 amino acids. The sample comprised peripheral blood. The receptor was derived from a woman aged 30 to 39 with active or convalescent COVID-19. This chain connects TRBV10-3 to TRBJ2-3; D may be TRBD2 (6 bases). The CDR3 sequence: CAIGKGKDSGGTDTQYF. The CDR3 DNA reads TGTGCCATCGGTAAGGGTAAGGATTCGGGGGGCACAGATACGCAGTATTTT.